Listed here are 31 T cell receptor beta chains from one sample, sequenced in a study of long-term antiretroviral therapy in people with HIV. immunoSEQ v3.0 was run at survey level. Here immunoSEQ multiplex PCR was the method, and the copy in TCRdb shows in-frame clones only, minus some. The sample shows over 15,000 clones, roughly 80% of them seen only once. The sample in question was unsorted PBMCs, obtained approximately 2.1 years before starting antiretroviral therapy. The receptors originated from a man aged 25 to 40 with HIV.

This clone was seen a few times. V gene TRBV7-2 combines with J gene TRBJ2-7; 8 bases match TRBD2. The ends lost 1 base at V and 6 bases at J; junction bases unmatched: 8. Germline loops: CDR1 SGHTA, CDR2 FQGNSA. CDR3 length: 15 amino acids. CDR3 sequence (DNA): TGTGCCAGCAGCTTAGAAGCCAGCGGGAGATCCGAGCAGTACTTC. Translating it yields CASSLEASGRSEQYF.

The genes are TRBV6-6 and TRBJ2-3; the D is unclear. Trimming removed 7 bases at V and 1 base at J, with 9 bases between. This CDR3 region has 13 residues. Germline loops: CDR1 MNHNY, CDR2 SVGAGI (reference sequence). The CDR3 loop is CASKNRGTDTQYF. Here the CDR3 DNA reads TGTGCCAGCAAGAACCGGGGCACAGATACGCAGTATTTT.

By share, this clone counts as medium-sized. The chain links TRBV4-1 to TRBJ1-3, with D possibly matching TRBD1 (6 bases). The CDR3 runs 14 residues. From germline, CDR1 is MGHRA and CDR2 YSYEKL. Trimming left V 4 bases short and J 2 bases short, with 9 bases between. Here the CDR3 reads CASSPGQTGNTIYF. CDR3 nucleotides: TGCGCCAGCAGCCCCGGACAGACTGGAAACACCATATATTTT.

The CDR3 loop reads CASSQEKGIGELFF. In DNA, the CDR3 is TGCGCCAGCAGCCAAGAAAAGGGAATCGGGGAGCTGTTTTTT. The chain combines TRBV4-3 with TRBJ2-2, with D unclear. CDR1 and CDR2 (germline): LGHNA, YSLEER. Trimming shortened V by 0 bases and J by 7 bases, and 9 bases separated the two germline ends. This CDR3 is built from 14 residues.

The chain has TRBV29-1 and TRBJ2-3; TRBD2 is a possible D gene (6 bases). The CDR3 runs 10 residues. Germline V CDR1 and CDR2: SQVTM, ANQGSEA. Trimming shortened V by 7 bases and J by 12 bases, and 14 bases separated the two germline ends. The DNA of the CDR3 is TGCAGCGCTGGGACTGACTATCAGTATTTT. This sequence encodes CSAGTDYQYF.

The gene calls are TRBV28 and TRBJ2-3; D ambiguous. V shed 3 bases and J shed 4 bases, with 11 bases lying between them. CDR3 length equals 14 residues. Per germline, CDR1 MDHEN and CDR2 SYDVKM. The CDR3 reads CASSLLSPADTQYF. DNA of the CDR3: TGTGCCAGCAGTTTGTTGTCTCCGGCAGATACGCAGTATTTT.

In DNA, the CDR3 is TGTGCCAGCAGCGTAGTGGGGGGAGGGCTTTACAATGAGCAGTTCTTC. The encoded protein is CASSVVGGGLYNEQFF. The rearrangement links TRBV7-2 to TRBJ2-1; 7 nucleotides match TRBD2. The CDR3 totals 16 residues. Germline CDR1 and CDR2: SGHTA and FQGNSA. The V segment lost 5 bases and the J segment 4 bases; nucleotides outside the gene matches: 11.

The rearrangement links TRBV29-1 to TRBJ1-4; D is perhaps TRBD1 (5 bases). The CDR3 loop spans 15 amino acids. Germline lookup yields CDR1 SQVTM and CDR2 ANQGSEA. Trimming removed 4 bases from V and 4 bases from J, with 16 bases in between. CDR3 DNA: TGCAGCGTTGCGCAAGTCGTGGGGCATAATGAAAAACTGTTTTTT. Translating gives CSVAQVVGHNEKLFF.

The chain combines TRBV6-4 with TRBJ2-2, with D possibly being TRBD2 (5 bases). The germline CDR1 and CDR2 sequences are MRHNA and SNTAGT. The ends were cut back, 4 bases at V and 0 bases at J, with 12 bases in the middle. The CDR3 is 16 amino acids. For the CDR3, the DNA is TGTGCCAGCAGTGCCATGGGCGGGCCGAACACCGGGGAGCTGTTTTTT. It codes for CASSAMGGPNTGELFF.

V and J are TRBV12-5 and TRBJ1-2, with D unresolved. The CDR3 loop spans 13 amino acids. Between the trimmed V and J ends, which lost 5 bases and 3 bases, there was a span of 10 bases. The V gene's germline CDR1 is LGHNT and CDR2 FRNRAP. The CDR3 here is CASGNGGYYGYTF. The CDR3 DNA sequence: TGTGCTAGTGGTAACGGCGGCTACTATGGCTACACCTTC.

The chain uses TRBV5-1 and TRBJ1-1; D ambiguous. The CDR3 sequence is 14 residues long. V was shortened by 6 bases and J by 1 base, with 13 bases between the two germline ends. The germline gives CDR1 SGHRS, CDR2 YFSETQ. The CDR3 DNA follows: TGCGCCAGCACCGTTCCGGGAACGAACACTGAAGCTTTCTTT. It translates to CASTVPGTNTEAFF.

This sequence joins TRBV7-7 and TRBJ1-4, with 10 bases matching TRBD1. The germline V gene encodes CDR1 SSHAT and CDR2 FNYEAQ (reference sequence). This CDR3 contains 15 residues. Trimming removed 1 base from V and 7 bases from J; junction bases left unmatched: 3. CDR3 in amino acids: CASSLGTGGGEKLFF. CDR3 nucleotide sequence: TGTGCCAGCAGCTTAGGGACAGGGGGAGGTGAAAAACTGTTTTTT. The full variable domain, with the rest looked up from reference TRBV7-7 and TRBJ1-4, is GAGVSQSPRYKVTKRGQDVTLRCDPISSHATLYWYQQALGQGPEFLTYFNYEAQPDKSGLPSDRFSAERPEGSISTLTIQRTEQRDSAMYRCASSLGTGGGEKLFFGSGTQLSVL.

In its sample, this clone ranks as medium-sized. The chain joins TRBV7-3 to TRBJ1-2; the D is unclear. CDR3 length: 13 residues. V was cut by 1 base and J by 0 bases, with 3 bases left in between. Germline CDR1 SGHTA, CDR2 FQGTGA. The CDR3 region has the DNA TGTGCCAGCAGCTTAAACCCTAACTATGGCTACACCTTC. Protein product: CASSLNPNYGYTF.

This chain links TRBV7-7 with TRBJ2-2; D remains unclear. There are 14 residues in the CDR3. With 1 base removed from V and 6 bases from J, the gap between germline ends came to 9 bases. CDR1 and CDR2 from the germline V gene are SSHAT and FNYEAQ (reference sequence). The CDR3 is CASSLVAGSGELFF. The CDR3 DNA sequence: TGTGCCAGCAGCTTAGTGGCAGGTTCCGGGGAGCTGTTTTTT.

The chain uses TRBV5-6 and TRBJ2-3; 7 bases are a match to TRBD2. CDR3 length: 15 amino acids. J was trimmed by 0 bases and V by 3 bases; bases with no gene match: 4. Germline CDR1 reads SGHDT; CDR2 reads YYEEEE. This chain's CDR3 is CASSWGGSSTDTQYF. CDR3 bases: TGTGCCAGCAGCTGGGGAGGGTCTAGCACAGATACGCAGTATTTT.

This chain links TRBV29-1 with TRBJ1-2; 8 nucleotides align to TRBD1. Germline V gene sequence: CDR1 SQVTM, CDR2 ANQGSEA. This CDR3 is 14 amino acids long. With 5 bases clipped from V and 4 bases from J, the junction kept 9 bases outside the gene matches. The CDR3 nucleotides read TGCAGCGTTCTACCGGGACAGGATCGCTATGGCTACACCTTC. Its translation: CSVLPGQDRYGYTF. The full variable domain, its missing parts supplied by reference TRBV29-1 and TRBJ1-2, is SAVISQKPSRDICQRGTSLTIQCQVDSQVTMMFWYRQQPGQSLTLIATANQGSEATYESGFVIDKFPISRPNLTFSTLTVSNMSPEDSSIYLCSVLPGQDRYGYTFGSGTRLTVV.

The chain links TRBV5-8 to TRBJ1-5; the D is unclear. The CDR3 contains 16 residues. V gave up 0 bases and J gave up 0 bases, with 10 bases separating them. Germline CDR1 reads SGHTS; CDR2 reads YDEGEE. The CDR3 is CASSLAGFGSNQPQHF. The CDR3 bases are TGTGCCAGCAGCTTGGCGGGGTTTGGTAGCAATCAGCCCCAGCATTTT.

Of note for this clone: Only one base separates this from a far larger clonotype, so it likely reflects a read error. This sample also contains other DNA sequences that code for the same CDR3. V usage is TRBV4-1 and J usage is TRBJ2-7; 9 positions agree with TRBD2. The CDR3 is 15 amino acids. The germline V gene has CDR1 MGHRA and CDR2 YSYEKL. CDR3 residues: CASSFSGGPSYEQYF. DNA for the CDR3: TGTGCCAGCAGCTTTAGCGGGGGCCCATCCTACGAGCAGTACTTC.

V and J are TRBV25-1 and TRBJ1-6, with D tentatively TRBD1 (5 bases). V lost 2 bases, J lost 6 bases, and 11 bases lay in between. Germline CDR1 and CDR2: MGHDK and SYGVNS. The CDR3 sequence is 15 residues long. CDR3 loop: CASSEPGTTNSPLHF. The CDR3 DNA reads as TGTGCCAGCAGTGAACCCGGGACTACTAATTCACCCCTCCACTTT.

This chain's CDR3 is CASSTRGASGETQYF. For the CDR3, the DNA is TGTGCCAGCAGCACCCGGGGGGCCTCGGGAGAGACCCAGTACTTC. This rearrangement joins TRBV11-1 to TRBJ2-5, with D possibly TRBD2 on 7 matching bases. Trimming stripped 5 bases from V and 4 bases from J, with 17 bases between. Per germline, CDR1 SGHAT and CDR2 FQDESV (reference sequence). There are 15 residues in the CDR3.

V usage is TRBV30 and J usage is TRBJ1-1; 8 bases map to TRBD1. J gave up 6 bases and V 5 bases, and 17 bases lay outside the gene matches. This CDR3 is built from 16 residues. The germline CDR1 and CDR2 sequences are GTSNPN and SVGIG (reference sequence). CDR3 DNA: TGTGCCTGGGTGCCAGGGACAGGTTTGGCTAGCGCTGAAGCTTTCTTT. This codes for CAWVPGTGLASAEAFF.

This rearrangement joins TRBV28 to TRBJ2-7, with 11 bases aligning to TRBD2. V trimming: 5 bases; J trimming: 0 bases; junction bases outside the gene matches: 6. Germline assignment: CDR1 MDHEN and CDR2 SYDVKM. The CDR3 has 16 amino acids. The CDR3, as DNA: TGTGCCAGCAGTCTAAGGACTAGCGGGCCCTCCTACGAGCAGTACTTC. Encoded protein: CASSLRTSGPSYEQYF.

The V and J genes are TRBV9 and TRBJ1-6; 8 positions agree with TRBD1. The CDR3 sequence is 15 residues long. V was pared by 0 bases and J by 7 bases, with 3 bases of the junction left unmatched. Germline V gives CDR1 SGDLS, CDR2 YYNGEE. CDR3 region: CASSVETGGNSPLHF. CDR3 sequence (DNA): TGTGCCAGCAGCGTAGAAACAGGGGGAAATTCACCCCTCCACTTT.

The V and J genes are TRBV5-4 and TRBJ2-7; D is perhaps TRBD1 or TRBD2 (5 bases each). The CDR3 extends over 13 amino acids. Germline V lookup: CDR1 SGHNT, CDR2 YYREEE (reference sequence). Trimming took off 4 bases at V and 1 base at J, with 9 bases between the two ends. The CDR3 region has the DNA TGTGCCAGCAGCAACAGGACTTCCTACGAGCAGTACTTC. Its translation is CASSNRTSYEQYF.

V and J are TRBV19 and TRBJ2-7, with 9 bases lining up with TRBD2. Germline V gene lookup returns CDR1 LNHDA and CDR2 SQIVND (reference sequence). Trimming took 3 bases from V and 4 from J; bases not matched to a gene: 16. CDR3 size: 18 residues. Here the CDR3 DNA reads TGTGCCAGTAGTATTTTCGGGACTAGCCAAGCGGGAATGTACGAGCAGTACTTC. Amino acid sequence: CASSIFGTSQAGMYEQYF. The full variable domain, in which reference TRBV19 and TRBJ2-7 provide the parts outside the CDR3, is DGGITQSPKYLFRKEGQNVTLSCEQNLNHDAMYWYRQDPGQGLRLIYYSQIVNDFQKGDIAEGYSVSREKKESFPLTVTSAQKNPTAFYLCASSIFGTSQAGMYEQYFGPGTRLTVT.

The chain carries TRBV18 and TRBJ1-1; the D gene is possibly TRBD1 (5 bases). Germline loops: CDR1 KGHSH, CDR2 LQKENI. CDR3 length: 13 residues. V was pared by 5 bases and J by 12 bases, with 19 bases between. The CDR3 DNA is TGTGCCAGCTCATACCGGGACGGTGACGTGACTTTCTTT. Its translation: CASSYRDGDVTFF.

This clone was detected a few times. The genes are TRBV4-1 and TRBJ1-3, with D perhaps TRBD1 (5 bases). The V end was cut by 0 bases, the J end by 5 bases, with 17 bases between. The CDR3 runs 17 residues. Germline-derived CDR1 and CDR2 are MGHRA and YSYEKL. The CDR3 loop is CASSQDPEGIGRNTIYF. CDR3 in DNA: TGCGCCAGCAGCCAAGATCCGGAGGGGATCGGGAGAAACACCATATATTTT.

J is TRBJ1-5 and V is TRBV19; 12 bases are shared with TRBD1. Germline V gene lookup returns CDR1 LNHDA and CDR2 SQIVND (reference sequence). The V and J ends lost 3 bases and 6 bases, in that order; junction bases with no gene match: 12. This CDR3 has 18 residues. CDR3 sequence (DNA): TGTGCCAGTAGTATCTCGGTTCGGGGACAGGGGGCCGGTCAGCCCCAGCATTTT. Translated, it gives CASSISVRGQGAGQPQHF.

V gene TRBV19 combines with J gene TRBJ2-3; perhaps TRBD1 as D (6 bases). V was shortened by 3 bases and J by 0 bases, with 10 bases between the two germline ends. The CDR3 runs 15 residues. Germline CDR1 and CDR2: LNHDA and SQIVND (reference sequence). The CDR3 bases are TGTGCCAGTAGTATTTATACAGGGAGCACAGATACGCAGTATTTT. Translation gives CASSIYTGSTDTQYF.

The chain's CDR3 is CASRRDLNRDGYTF. CDR3 bases: TGCGCCAGCCGGCGGGACCTCAACCGCGATGGCTACACCTTC. This rearrangement joins TRBV10-2 to TRBJ1-2, with a tentative D call TRBD1 (5 bases). V was pared by 8 bases and J by 6 bases, with 19 bases between. In germline, CDR1 is WSHSY, CDR2 SAAADI. The CDR3 sequence is 14 residues long.

The table lists this clone with a few counts. The chain recombines TRBV27 with TRBJ1-2, with D uncertain. V gave up 2 bases and J gave up 3 bases, with 7 bases separating them. Germline V gene data show CDR1 as MNHEY and CDR2 as SMNVEV (reference sequence). The CDR3 extends over 13 amino acids. The chain's CDR3 is CASSLTADYGYTF. The CDR3, as DNA: TGTGCCAGCAGTTTAACGGCAGACTATGGCTACACCTTC.